This record looks at one T cell receptor (beta chain) sequence and its context. These data belong to a study of shared clonotypes between healthy human individuals. The donors, healthy adults who were HIV-negative, had experienced no recent acute infections or vaccinations. It was into CD45RA+ naive and CD45RA-negative memory subsets that the CD4+ cells were split. Sequencing used immunoSEQ multiplex PCR; TCRdb keeps in-frame clones, though not all of them. The sample lists around 2,000,000 clones; 95% were seen once. The CDR3 covers 15 residues. Germline V gene sequence: CDR1 SGHTA, CDR2 FQGNSA. V shed 6 bases and J shed 0 bases, with 12 bases lying between them.

The sequencing input was naive CD4+ T cells sorted from blood. Subset meaning: CD45RA+ positively selected. The TCR sequence derives from a man in his late teens or twenties in good health. This sequence joins TRBV7-2 and TRBJ1-3; D possibly corresponds to TRBD1 (6 bases). This CDR3 reads CASSSGTSSGNTIYF. DNA of the CDR3: TGTGCCAGCAGTTCCGGGACAAGCTCTGGAAACACCATATATTTT.